One sample yielded the 27 T cell receptor beta chains listed below, sequenced in a study of radiotherapy plus CTLA-4 blockade in lung cancer. Clones were read by immunoSEQ multiplex PCR, and TCRdb kept only the in-frame ones, dropping some. Of about 91,000 clones listed, roughly 78% are singletons. This material consisted of peripheral blood, taken from a patient treated with radiotherapy plus ipilimumab. These receptors all come from a human donor with non-small cell lung cancer that progressed on radiotherapy plus ipilimumab.

The rearrangement links TRBV5-1 to TRBJ2-3, with 9 bases identical to TRBD2. This CDR3 contains 17 residues. V lost 4 bases and J lost 4; bases outside the gene matches: 13. Germline V gene data show CDR1 as SGHRS and CDR2 as YFSETQ. This CDR3 is CASSPGRLAGMADTQYF. The DNA for the CDR3 is TGCGCCAGCAGCCCCGGTCGGCTAGCGGGGATGGCAGATACGCAGTATTTT. Together with reference TRBV5-1 and TRBJ2-3, the CDR3 gives the full variable domain: KAGVTQTPRYLIKTRGQQVTLSCSPISGHRSVSWYQQTPGQGLQFLFEYFSETQRNKGNFPGRFSGRQFSNSRSEMNVSTLELGDSALYLCASSPGRLAGMADTQYFGPGTRLTVL.

V and J are TRBV5-1 and TRBJ1-1; tentatively, D is TRBD1 (6 bases). Trimming pared 2 bases from V and 3 bases from J, leaving 14 bases between. The V gene's germline CDR1 is SGHRS and CDR2 YFSETQ. This CDR3 comprises 15 residues. CDR3 coding DNA: TGCGCCAGCAGCTTTTCCGACAGGCCCTACACTGAAGCTTTCTTT. Translating gives CASSFSDRPYTEAFF. Filled out from reference TRBV5-1 and TRBJ1-1, the complete variable domain reads KAGVTQTPRYLIKTRGQQVTLSCSPISGHRSVSWYQQTPGQGLQFLFEYFSETQRNKGNFPGRFSGRQFSNSRSEMNVSTLELGDSALYLCASSFSDRPYTEAFFGQGTRLTVV.

This clone has just a few counts. The rearrangement uses TRBV6-1 and TRBJ1-4, with TRBD1 matching 7 bases. Trimming removed 2 bases from V and 7 bases from J; junction bases left unmatched: 10. Germline V gene data show CDR1 as MNHNS and CDR2 as SASEGT. The CDR3 contains 16 residues. As DNA, the CDR3 is TGTGCCAGCAGTGAACGGAAAAGACAGGGAGGTGAAAAACTGTTTTTT. Encoded protein: CASSERKRQGGEKLFF.

J is TRBJ2-3 and V is TRBV10-3, with 10 bases lining up with TRBD2. CDR1 and CDR2 (germline): ENHRY, SYGVKD. The CDR3 has 15 residues. The J segment lost 5 bases and the V segment lost 7 bases, leaving 9 bases of the junction unmatched. CDR3 bases: TGTGCCATCACCTCGCTAGCGGGAGCTCAAGATACGCAGTATTTT. It specifies CAITSLAGAQDTQYF.

This clone was seen more than once but under ten times. The chain recombines TRBV6-5 with TRBJ2-7, with D perhaps TRBD2 (5 bases). The CDR3 is 12 amino acids. V lost 5 bases, J lost 3 bases, and 8 bases lay in between. CDR1 and CDR2 (germline): MNHEY, SVGAGI. CDR3: CASSVGGYEQYF. The CDR3 DNA follows: TGTGCCAGCAGTGTAGGAGGCTACGAGCAGTACTTC.

This chain joins TRBV27 and TRBJ2-1; the D gene is possibly TRBD2 (5 bases). The germline V gene encodes CDR1 MNHEY and CDR2 SMNVEV (reference sequence). The germline V and J ends were trimmed by 5 bases and 6 bases, with 8 bases remaining between them. The CDR3 is 12 residues long. CDR3 sequence (DNA): TGTGCCAGCAGTCAAACTAGCAATGAGCAGTTCTTC. Amino acid sequence: CASSQTSNEQFF.

Here the CDR3 DNA reads TGTGCCAGCACCTTCGGGGGTACCTACCAGTACTTC. The encoded protein is CASTFGGTYQYF. This chain links TRBV28 with TRBJ2-7; TRBD2 is a possible D gene (6 bases). The CDR3 length is 12 residues. V was clipped by 7 bases and J by 10 bases, with 17 bases between them. CDR1 and CDR2 from the germline V gene are MDHEN and SYDVKM.

This clone was seen ten or more times. The chain uses TRBV6-5 and TRBJ2-5; weak D call: TRBD1 (6 bases). The ends were cut back, 7 bases at V and 5 bases at J, with 20 bases in the middle. The CDR3 consists of 15 residues. CDR1 is MNHEY, CDR2 SVGAGI, per germline. This CDR3 is CASTPVTGSWETQYF. The CDR3 DNA reads as TGTGCCAGCACCCCCGTGACAGGATCATGGGAGACCCAGTACTTC.

V and J are TRBV6-7 and TRBJ1-6, with 8 bases identical to TRBD1. Being an ORF, TRBV6-7 has a function that is uncertain. V trimming: 0 bases; J trimming: 11 bases; junction bases outside the gene matches: 15. CDR3 length: 18 residues. Written as DNA, the CDR3 is TGTGCCAGCAGTTACTCGAAAGGTTGCGCAGGGGGCGTTACACCCCTCCACTTT. Translated, it gives CASSYSKGCAGGVTPLHF.

The V call is TRBV7-2, the J call TRBJ2-4; 9 bases fit TRBD2. V lost 5 bases and J lost 9; bases outside the gene matches: 11. The germline V gene encodes CDR1 SGHTA and CDR2 FQGNSA. CDR3 length equals 15 residues. The CDR3 sequence is CASSAGSSGTVIQYF. CDR3 DNA sequence: TGTGCCAGCAGCGCAGGCTCTAGCGGGACCGTCATTCAGTACTTC.

This clone was found once. This sequence joins TRBV7-2 and TRBJ2-7; unclear D gene. The CDR3 loop spans 14 amino acids. V lost 5 bases, J lost 2 bases, and 13 bases lay in between. Germline CDR1 SGHTA, CDR2 FQGNSA. The CDR3 sequence is CASSRTRAAYEQYF. The CDR3 coding sequence is TGTGCCAGCAGCCGAACAAGGGCAGCCTACGAGCAGTACTTC.

V gene TRBV30 combines with J gene TRBJ1-5, with a possible D match to TRBD1 (5 bases). V lost 6 bases and J 4 bases, leaving 13 bases between the germline ends. This CDR3 has 13 amino acids. The V gene's germline CDR1 is GTSNPN and CDR2 SVGIG (reference sequence). In nucleotides, the CDR3 is TGTGCCTGCGATGACAGTCGGAATCAGCCCCAGCATTTT. Translation gives CACDDSRNQPQHF.

The chain joins TRBV11-1 to TRBJ2-5, with a weak D call TRBD1 (6 bases). There are 15 residues in the CDR3. From germline, CDR1 is SGHAT and CDR2 FQDESV (reference sequence). The V end was cut by 6 bases, the J end by 8 bases, with 22 bases between. In nucleotides, the CDR3 is TGTGCCAGCAGTACCCCAGGGGAAGCTTTGGGTACCCAGTACTTC. It translates to CASSTPGEALGTQYF.

J is TRBJ2-4 and V is TRBV4-2; D remains ambiguous. This CDR3 has 16 amino acids. The ends were cut back, 1 base at V and 7 bases at J, with 17 bases in the middle. Germline values: CDR1 LGHNA, CDR2 YNFKEQ. The CDR3 sequence is CASSQVSGILGNIQYF. In nucleotides, the CDR3 is TGTGCCAGCAGCCAAGTATCTGGAATTTTGGGGAACATTCAGTACTTC.

J is TRBJ2-3 and V is TRBV4-1; unclear D gene. The germline V gene has CDR1 MGHRA and CDR2 YSYEKL. This CDR3 contains 12 residues. Deletions cut 6 bases from V and 5 bases from J, with 9 bases between. The CDR3: CASSEFVDTQYF. The CDR3 nucleotides are TGCGCCAGCAGTGAATTCGTAGATACGCAGTATTTT.

This clone is medium-sized (0.01 to 0.1%) in the sample. The J gene is TRBJ2-7, the V gene TRBV4-1, with 10 bases fitting TRBD1. Germline values: CDR1 MGHRA, CDR2 YSYEKL. CDR3 length: 14 residues. Trimming cost V 3 bases and J 6 bases; bases outside gene matches: 5. Here the CDR3 DNA reads TGCGCCAGCAGCCAGCGACAGGGGGCGAGCGAGCAGTACTTC. Protein product: CASSQRQGASEQYF.

The chain is built from TRBV6-5 and TRBJ2-7; the match to TRBD1 covers 7 bases. This CDR3 contains 15 residues. Per the germline V gene, CDR1 is MNHEY and CDR2 is SVGAGI. Losses at the gene ends were 7 bases for V and 2 bases for J; bases not matched to a gene: 11. The CDR3 reads CASTLAQGYPYEQYF. The CDR3 DNA reads as TGTGCCAGCACCCTCGCACAGGGGTACCCCTACGAGCAGTACTTC.

The genes are TRBV5-1 and TRBJ1-1; 7 nucleotides line up with TRBD1. The CDR3 covers 15 residues. V shed 4 bases, J shed 6 bases, and the junction held 12 bases outside the gene matches. CDR1 is SGHRS and CDR2 is YFSETQ in the germline V gene. The CDR3 protein is CASSRGDSWVAEAFF. The CDR3 region has the DNA TGCGCCAGCAGCAGAGGGGACAGTTGGGTCGCTGAAGCTTTCTTT.

The chain has TRBV28 and TRBJ2-2; D might be TRBD2 (5 bases). Looked up from germline, CDR1 is MDHEN and CDR2 is SYDVKM. The CDR3 extends over 12 amino acids. V was clipped by 6 bases and J by 6 bases, with 8 bases between them. The CDR3 here is CASRLLAGELFF. For the CDR3, the DNA is TGTGCCAGCAGGCTACTAGCCGGGGAGCTGTTTTTT.

The V and J genes are TRBV29-1 and TRBJ1-1, with D perhaps TRBD1 (5 bases). The CDR3 covers 13 residues. Trimming shortened V by 6 bases and J by 5 bases, and 16 bases separated the two germline ends. Germline V CDR1 and CDR2: SQVTM, ANQGSEA. CDR3 coding DNA: TGCAGCGTAGAGGGGCCTCGGTGGACTGAAGCTTTCTTT. Residues: CSVEGPRWTEAFF.

The CDR3 sequence: CASSGLSYEQYF. The CDR3 coding sequence is TGCGCCAGCAGTGGGCTATCCTACGAGCAGTACTTC. The rearrangement uses TRBV10-2 and TRBJ2-7; unclear D gene. This CDR3 has 12 residues. Germline CDR1 reads WSHSY; CDR2 reads SAAADI. Between the trimmed V and J ends, which lost 4 bases and 1 base, there was a span of 5 bases.

Points on this clone: One end of the junction is discordant with germline, which a read error may explain. The V call is TRBV10-2, the J call TRBJ1-2; D unresolved. Per the germline V gene, CDR1 is WSHSY and CDR2 is SAAADI. The length of the CDR3 is 13 residues. CDR3 sequence: CAISEGQKEGYTF. For the CDR3, the DNA is TGTGCCATCAGTGAAGGGCAAAAGGAAGGCTACACCTTC.

This clone was recorded once. This rearrangement joins TRBV18 to TRBJ1-1; D is undetermined. This CDR3 comprises 16 residues. V lost 3 bases, J lost 5 bases, and 19 bases lay in between. Germline values: CDR1 KGHSH, CDR2 LQKENI. Here the CDR3 reads CASSPQTRTGGTEAFF. CDR3 DNA: TGTGCCAGCTCACCCCAGACCCGGACGGGAGGAACTGAAGCTTTCTTT.

This chain links TRBV6-5 with TRBJ1-6; D not certain. V lost 0 bases to trimming and J lost 10 bases, with 13 bases between them. Germline assignment: CDR1 MNHEY and CDR2 SVGAGI. This CDR3 comprises 15 residues. For the CDR3, the DNA is TGTGCCAGCAGTTACTCCCCGGGGTCGAGATCACCCCTCCACTTT. Translating gives CASSYSPGSRSPLHF.

J is TRBJ2-5 and V is TRBV25-1; TRBD2 aligns across 11 bases. The CDR3 spans 17 residues. J was trimmed by 3 bases and V by 1 base; bases with no gene match: 7. Germline loops: CDR1 MGHDK, CDR2 SYGVNS. CDR3 in amino acids: CASSELGTSGRKETQYF. In DNA form, the CDR3 reads TGTGCCAGCAGTGAATTGGGGACTAGCGGACGAAAAGAGACCCAGTACTTC.

This clone was recorded a few times. This may arise from a read error, as a much more abundant clone is one base away. Other nucleotide sequences in the sample specify the same CDR3. V and J are TRBV4-1 and TRBJ1-1, with 7 bases identical to TRBD1. CDR3 length: 12 amino acids. Germline CDR1 and CDR2: MGHRA and YSYEKL. V was pared by 3 bases and J by 8 bases, with 3 bases of the junction left unmatched. The CDR3 nucleotides are TGCGCCAGCAGCCATCAGACAGGGGAAGCTTTCTTT. It specifies CASSHQTGEAFF.

The chain couples TRBV18 to TRBJ1-5, with TRBD1 as a possible D gene (5 bases). From germline, CDR1 is KGHSH and CDR2 LQKENI. The length of the CDR3 is 13 residues. The ends were cut back, 1 base at V and 4 bases at J, with 5 bases in the middle. The CDR3 sequence: CASSPQGNQPQHF. The CDR3 nucleotides read TGTGCCAGCTCACCACAGGGGAATCAGCCCCAGCATTTT.